Sequencing of this T cell receptor (beta chain) was carried out in a study of blood T cell repertoires in COVID-19 (dated by TCRdb to the early 2020s). Looking at the study overall: Samples from collaborators originated in the United States, Italy and Spain and spanned both the acute and convalescent phases of COVID-19. Samples came from the ongoing ImmuneRACE study (first 160 participants) plus 1,254 subjects from 6 global collaborators. Deeply sampled blood TCRbeta repertoires from subjects exposed to, actively infected with, or recovered from COVID-19 were included in the dataset. The material from the prospective study consisted of cDNA or gDNA derived from T cells, B-cell-depleted T cells, or PBMCs. Where available, HLA class I and class II types were taken from metadata supplied by the sample provider and were not determined by assay-based typing. A freely available public database, intended as a resource for researchers studying the immune response to SARS-CoV-2, is where the repertoires were released. Nearly every sample came with metadata listing a de-identified subject ID, COVID-19 status, age in years and sex.

TCRbeta CDR3 regions were amplified from genomic DNA by means of the immunoSEQ Assay, a bias-controlled multiplex PCR. The study's own analysis went as follows. Within the assay, amplification of reference gene primers was used to estimate how many nucleated cells each sample contained. Sequence reads were collapsed and filtered to measure the absolute abundance of every unique TCRbeta CDR3 rearrangement. For each sample, productive Simpson clonality was calculated as the square root of Simpson's diversity index over productive rearrangements. The table comes from immuneACCESS by way of TCRdb, which keeps in-frame sequences with V and J called. Part of the clones is missing from these tables; in studies checked, under half for an unresolved V gene and the rest for unknown reasons. The V and J calls and clone size are taken from that table; D and trimming were inferred from the DNA. The sample table lists 65,000 to 70,000 clones, more than 60% of them with a count of one. The ten top clones hold less than 25% of the sample.

To note about this clone: Its target antigen remains unknown. No base quality values were provided; no much bigger clone lies one nucleotide off.

The full study reports these points: How much clinical and demographic metadata was included differed by source and by participant, and the metadata was provided uncurated.

Each collaborating institution followed its own protocols to collect whole blood in K2EDTA tubes. Collaborator samples were shipped for TCRbeta analysis as frozen whole blood, isolated PBMCs, or DNA extracted from either sample type. The source is a human donor in a cohort sampled during active COVID-19. Sequenced: peripheral blood.

The sequenced DNA is TGTGCCAGCAGCTTATCTCGGGACAGGTACGAGCAGTACTTC. This yields the protein CASSLSRDRYEQYF. The chain is assembled from TRBV7-8 and TRBJ2-7; TRBD1 agrees with 8 junctional bases. From a lookup of the germline V gene, CDR1 and CDR2 are SGHVS and FQNEAQ. The CDR3 spans 14 residues, from the cysteine through the phenylalanine. Only the CDR3 region is kept as DNA, spanning 42 bases read in frame from base 1. Relative to germline, V is missing 2 bases and J is missing 4 bases, with 4 bases of the junction outside any gene match.